One TCR beta chain is described in this entry. These data are taken from a study of blood T cell repertoires in COVID-19. Profiling relied on immunoSEQ multiplex PCR, and the TCRdb table lists in-frame clones only, not all of them. This table has 150,000 or so clones, over 80% appearing once. Those enrolled, adults aged 18 to 89 years, came from roughly 23 US areas. Participants' reported clinical history set cohort assignment. This CDR3 spans 15 amino acids. Germline values: CDR1 SGHAT, CDR2 FQNNGV. The ends were cut back, 2 bases at V and 5 bases at J, with 13 bases in the middle. Sequenced material: PBMCs or T cells enriched from blood (not recorded which). The clonotype was recovered from a woman in her forties or fifties who had been exposed to COVID-19. The genes are TRBV11-2 and TRBJ2-1; no clear D. CDR3 in amino acids: CASSLFGFPDNEQFF. The CDR3 DNA follows: TGTGCCAGCAGCTTATTCGGGTTCCCGGACAATGAGCAGTTCTTC.